The rows below give T cell receptor beta chains drawn from one sample of a study of blood T cell repertoires in COVID-19. Using immunoSEQ multiplex PCR, the repertoire was profiled, and TCRdb retains in-frame clones only, with some absent. Of fewer than 300,000 clones in the sample, over 65% are singletons; the top ten hold 2.5% to 4%. The source material was peripheral blood. The receptors stem from a woman older than 75 with acute or convalescent COVID-19. Each CDR3 is given with its conserved first and last residue. D genes are given only for firm matches. Size values are once, few and many counts, or a class for expanded clones, and some rows have none.

j_call clone_size v_call d_call cdr3_aa cdr3_nt
TRBJ2-7 NA TRBV12-3/TRBV12-4 TRBD1 CASSTTGAYEQYF TGTGCCAGCAGCACCACAGGGGCCTACGAGCAGTACTTC
TRBJ2-2 NA TRBV2 NA CASRELEEELFF TGTGCCAGCAGAGAACTAGAGGAGGAGCTGTTTTTT
TRBJ2-5 NA TRBV11-3 TRBD2 CASSLVSGGAKGETQYF TGTGCCAGCAGCTTAGTTAGCGGGGGGGCCAAAGGAGAGACCCAGTACTTC
TRBJ1-2 NA TRBV9 TRBD1 CASSVDPGQPHYGYTF TGTGCCAGCAGCGTAGACCCGGGACAGCCCCACTATGGCTACACCTTC
TRBJ2-5 few TRBV15 TRBD2 CANFYSGGVRETQYF TGTGCCAACTTTTATAGCGGGGGAGTTCGAGAGACCCAGTACTTC
TRBJ2-2 NA TRBV10-3 TRBD2 CAISESSRGNANTGELFF TGTGCCATCAGTGAGTCCTCGCGGGGGAACGCGAACACCGGGGAGCTGTTTTTT
TRBJ1-4 NA TRBV9 NA CASSVGTNNEKLFF TGTGCCAGCAGCGTAGGGACAAACAATGAAAAACTGTTTTTT
TRBJ1-1 NA TRBV29-1 NA CSVLQGYHTEAFF TGCAGCGTACTCCAGGGGTATCACACTGAAGCTTTCTTT
TRBJ1-2 NA TRBV14 NA CASSRHNRDDYGYTF TGTGCCAGCAGCCGCCATAACAGGGATGACTATGGCTACACCTTC
TRBJ1-1 few TRBV27 NA CASSLNPYPRNTEAFF TGTGCCAGCAGTTTAAATCCCTATCCGAGGAACACTGAAGCTTTCTTT
TRBJ1-6 NA TRBV6-5 NA CASRTGQPRDSPLHF TGTGCCAGCAGAACCGGACAGCCAAGGGATTCACCCCTCCACTTT
TRBJ2-7 NA TRBV13 TRBD1 CASSVRLTGGYEQYF TGTGCCAGCAGCGTACGGCTCACAGGGGGGTACGAGCAGTACTTC
TRBJ1-2 NA TRBV7-2 NA CASSLAQMYGYTF TGTGCCAGCAGCTTAGCCCAAATGTATGGCTACACCTTC
TRBJ2-3 NA TRBV7-9 NA CASSLDTRTDTQYF TGTGCCAGCAGCCTGGACACCCGCACAGATACGCAGTATTTT